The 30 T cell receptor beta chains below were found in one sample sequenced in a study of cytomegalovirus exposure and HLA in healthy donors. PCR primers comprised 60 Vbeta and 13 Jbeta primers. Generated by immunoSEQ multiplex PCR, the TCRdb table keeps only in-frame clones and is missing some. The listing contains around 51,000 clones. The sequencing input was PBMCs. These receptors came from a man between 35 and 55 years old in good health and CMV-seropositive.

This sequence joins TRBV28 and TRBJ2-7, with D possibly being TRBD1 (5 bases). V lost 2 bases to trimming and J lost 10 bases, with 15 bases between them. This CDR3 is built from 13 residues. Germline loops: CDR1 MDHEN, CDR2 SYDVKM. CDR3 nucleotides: TGTGCCAGCAGTTTACAGGCAGGGCCTAGACAGTACTTC. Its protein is CASSLQAGPRQYF.

The CDR3 DNA sequence: TGTGCCAGCAGCTCAGGACAGGTTCTCATGAACACTGAAGCTTTCTTT. Protein sequence: CASSSGQVLMNTEAFF. The chain combines TRBV7-9 with TRBJ1-1, with 7 bases lining up with TRBD1. This CDR3 is built from 16 residues. Per germline, CDR1 SEHNR and CDR2 FQNEAQ (reference sequence). Losses at the gene ends were 4 bases for V and 0 bases for J; bases not matched to a gene: 8.

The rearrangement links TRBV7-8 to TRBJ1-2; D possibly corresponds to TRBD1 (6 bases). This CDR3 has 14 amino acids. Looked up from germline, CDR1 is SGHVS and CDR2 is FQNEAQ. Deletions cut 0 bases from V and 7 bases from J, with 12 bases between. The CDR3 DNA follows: TGTGCCAGCAGCTTAGCGTCAGGGGAATTTGGCTACACCTTC. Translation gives CASSLASGEFGYTF.

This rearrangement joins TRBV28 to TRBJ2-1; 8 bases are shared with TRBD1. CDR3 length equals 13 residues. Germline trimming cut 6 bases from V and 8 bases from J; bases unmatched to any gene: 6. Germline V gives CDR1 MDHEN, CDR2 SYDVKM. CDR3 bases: TGTGCCAGCAGGGTGGACAGGGAAGATGAGCAGTTCTTC. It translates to CASRVDREDEQFF.

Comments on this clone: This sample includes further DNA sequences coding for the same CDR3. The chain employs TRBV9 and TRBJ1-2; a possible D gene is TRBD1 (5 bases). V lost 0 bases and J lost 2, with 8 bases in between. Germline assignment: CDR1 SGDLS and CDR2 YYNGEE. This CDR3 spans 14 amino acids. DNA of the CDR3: TGTGCCAGCAGCGTAGGGGGGGGGAACTATGGCTACACCTTC. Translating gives CASSVGGGNYGYTF.

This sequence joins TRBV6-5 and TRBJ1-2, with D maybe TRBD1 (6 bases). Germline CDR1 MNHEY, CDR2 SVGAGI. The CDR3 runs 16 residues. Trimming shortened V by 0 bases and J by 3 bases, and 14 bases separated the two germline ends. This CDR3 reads CASSYSSTGEDYGYTF. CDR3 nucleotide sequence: TGTGCCAGCAGTTACTCATCGACAGGAGAAGACTATGGCTACACCTTC.

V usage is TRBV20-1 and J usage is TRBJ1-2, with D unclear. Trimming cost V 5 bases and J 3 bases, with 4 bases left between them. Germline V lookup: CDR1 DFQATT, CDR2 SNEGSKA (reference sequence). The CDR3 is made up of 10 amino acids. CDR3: CSAPYYGYTF. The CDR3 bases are TGCAGTGCTCCTTACTATGGCTACACCTTC.

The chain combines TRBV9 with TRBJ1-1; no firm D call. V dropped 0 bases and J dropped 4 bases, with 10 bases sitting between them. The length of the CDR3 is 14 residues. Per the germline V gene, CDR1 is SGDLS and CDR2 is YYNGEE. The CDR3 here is CASSVGLPATEAFF. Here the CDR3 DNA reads TGTGCCAGCAGCGTAGGTCTACCTGCCACTGAAGCTTTCTTT.

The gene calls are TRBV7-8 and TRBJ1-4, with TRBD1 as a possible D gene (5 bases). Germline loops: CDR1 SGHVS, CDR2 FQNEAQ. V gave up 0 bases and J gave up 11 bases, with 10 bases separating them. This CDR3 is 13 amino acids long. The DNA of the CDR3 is TGTGCCAGCAGCTTAGCAGGGGTCGGGAAACTGTTTTTT. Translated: CASSLAGVGKLFF. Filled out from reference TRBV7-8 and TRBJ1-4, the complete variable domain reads GAGVSQSPRYKVAKRGQDVALRCDPISGHVSLFWYQQALGQGPEFLTYFQNEAQLDKSGLPSDRFFAERPEGSVSTLKIQRTQQEDSAVYLCASSLAGVGKLFFGSGTQLSVL.

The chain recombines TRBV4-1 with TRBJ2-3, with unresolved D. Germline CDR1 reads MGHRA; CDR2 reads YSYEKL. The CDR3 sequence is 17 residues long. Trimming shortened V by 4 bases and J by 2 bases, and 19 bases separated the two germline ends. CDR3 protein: CASSPQVPLTSTDTQYF. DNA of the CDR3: TGCGCCAGCAGCCCCCAGGTCCCCCTCACCTCCACAGATACGCAGTATTTT.

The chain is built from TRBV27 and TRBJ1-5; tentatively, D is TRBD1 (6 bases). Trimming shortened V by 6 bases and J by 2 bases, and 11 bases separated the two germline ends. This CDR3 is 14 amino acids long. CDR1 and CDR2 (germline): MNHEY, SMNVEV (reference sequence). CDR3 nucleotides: TGTGCCAGCAGGATGGACAGCGGCAATCAGCCCCAGCATTTT. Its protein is CASRMDSGNQPQHF.

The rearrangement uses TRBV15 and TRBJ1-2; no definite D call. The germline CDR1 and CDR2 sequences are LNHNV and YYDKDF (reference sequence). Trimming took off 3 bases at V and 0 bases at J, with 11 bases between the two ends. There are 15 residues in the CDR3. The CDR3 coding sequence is TGTGCCACCAGCAGGGGAGAGGCCGCTAACTATGGCTACACCTTC. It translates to CATSRGEAANYGYTF.

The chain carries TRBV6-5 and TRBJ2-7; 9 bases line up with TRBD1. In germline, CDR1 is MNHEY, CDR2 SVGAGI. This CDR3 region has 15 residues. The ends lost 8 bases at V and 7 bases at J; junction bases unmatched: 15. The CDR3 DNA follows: TGTGCCAGCGAAATTCAAAACAGGGGGCTTAGGGAGCAGTACTTC. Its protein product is CASEIQNRGLREQYF.

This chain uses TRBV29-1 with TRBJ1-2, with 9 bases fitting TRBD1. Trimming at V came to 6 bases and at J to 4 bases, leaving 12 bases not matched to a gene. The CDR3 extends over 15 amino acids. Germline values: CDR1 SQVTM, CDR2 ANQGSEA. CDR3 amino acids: CSVGIQGAEVYGYTF. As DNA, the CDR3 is TGCAGCGTCGGTATACAGGGGGCGGAAGTCTATGGCTACACCTTC.

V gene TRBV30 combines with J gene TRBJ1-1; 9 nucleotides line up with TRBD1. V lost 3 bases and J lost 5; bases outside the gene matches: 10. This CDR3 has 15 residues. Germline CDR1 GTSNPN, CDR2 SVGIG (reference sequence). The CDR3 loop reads CAWSAGTGIWTEAFF. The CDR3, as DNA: TGTGCCTGGAGCGCCGGGACAGGGATTTGGACTGAAGCTTTCTTT.

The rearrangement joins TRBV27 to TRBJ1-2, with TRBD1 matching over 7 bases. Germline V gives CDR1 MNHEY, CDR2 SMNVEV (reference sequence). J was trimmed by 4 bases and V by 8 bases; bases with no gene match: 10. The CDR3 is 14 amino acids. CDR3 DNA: TGTGCCAGCGGCAAGAGGACAGGAGGCTATGGCTACACCTTC. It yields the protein CASGKRTGGYGYTF.

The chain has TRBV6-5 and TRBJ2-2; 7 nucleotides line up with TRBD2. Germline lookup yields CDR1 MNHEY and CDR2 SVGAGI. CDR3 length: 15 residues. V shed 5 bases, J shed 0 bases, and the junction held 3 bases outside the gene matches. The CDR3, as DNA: TGTGCCAGCAGTAGCGGGGAGGCGAACACCGGGGAGCTGTTTTTT. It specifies CASSSGEANTGELFF.

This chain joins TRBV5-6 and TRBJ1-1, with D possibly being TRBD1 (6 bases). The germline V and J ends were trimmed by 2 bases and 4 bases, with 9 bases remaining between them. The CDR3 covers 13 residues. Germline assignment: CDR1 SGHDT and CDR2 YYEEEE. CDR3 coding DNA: TGTGCCAGCAGCTTTATAGGGGGCACTGAAGCTTTCTTT. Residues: CASSFIGGTEAFF.

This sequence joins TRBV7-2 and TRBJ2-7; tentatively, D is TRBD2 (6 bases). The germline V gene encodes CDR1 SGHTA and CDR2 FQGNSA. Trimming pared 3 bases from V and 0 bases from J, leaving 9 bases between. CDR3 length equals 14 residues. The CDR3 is CASSFGGNSYEQYF. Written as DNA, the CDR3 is TGTGCCAGCAGCTTCGGGGGAAACTCCTACGAGCAGTACTTC.

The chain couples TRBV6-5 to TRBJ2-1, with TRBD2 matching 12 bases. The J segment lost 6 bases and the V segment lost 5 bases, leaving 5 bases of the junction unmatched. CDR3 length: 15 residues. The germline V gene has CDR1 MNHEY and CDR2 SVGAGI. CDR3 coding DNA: TGTGCCAGCAGTACTAGCGGGGGGAATCCCAATGAGCAGTTCTTC. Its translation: CASSTSGGNPNEQFF.

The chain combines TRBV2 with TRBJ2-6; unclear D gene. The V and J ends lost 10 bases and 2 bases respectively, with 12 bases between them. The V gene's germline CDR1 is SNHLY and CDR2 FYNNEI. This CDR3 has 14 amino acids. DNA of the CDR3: TGTGCCATCTTCCTACAGACTGGGGCCAACGTCCTGACTTTC. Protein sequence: CAIFLQTGANVLTF.

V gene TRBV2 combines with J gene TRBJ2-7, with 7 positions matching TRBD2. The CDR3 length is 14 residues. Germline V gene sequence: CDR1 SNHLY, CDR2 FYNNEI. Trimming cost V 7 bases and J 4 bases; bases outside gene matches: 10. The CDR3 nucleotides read TGTGCCAGCAATCCCCCTAGCGGATCTTACGAGCAGTACTTC. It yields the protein CASNPPSGSYEQYF.

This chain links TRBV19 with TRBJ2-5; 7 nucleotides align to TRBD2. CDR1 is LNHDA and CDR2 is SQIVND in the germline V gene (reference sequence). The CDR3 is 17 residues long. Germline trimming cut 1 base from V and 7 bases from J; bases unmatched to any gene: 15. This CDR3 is CASSIGGGGYHLRTQYF. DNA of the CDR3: TGTGCCAGTAGTATAGGAGGCGGGGGATACCACCTGAGGACCCAGTACTTC.

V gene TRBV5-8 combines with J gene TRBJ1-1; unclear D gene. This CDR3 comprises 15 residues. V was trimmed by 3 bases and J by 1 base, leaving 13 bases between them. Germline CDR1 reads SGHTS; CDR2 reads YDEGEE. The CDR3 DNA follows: TGTGCCAGCAGCTCTGAAGAGGGCCCGAACACTGAAGCTTTCTTT. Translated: CASSSEEGPNTEAFF.

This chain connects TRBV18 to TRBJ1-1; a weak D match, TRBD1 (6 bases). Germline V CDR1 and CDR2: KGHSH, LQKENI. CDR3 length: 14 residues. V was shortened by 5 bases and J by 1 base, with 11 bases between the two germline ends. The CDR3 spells CASSSTGGNTEAFF. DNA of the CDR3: TGTGCCAGCTCATCGACAGGTGGGAACACTGAAGCTTTCTTT.

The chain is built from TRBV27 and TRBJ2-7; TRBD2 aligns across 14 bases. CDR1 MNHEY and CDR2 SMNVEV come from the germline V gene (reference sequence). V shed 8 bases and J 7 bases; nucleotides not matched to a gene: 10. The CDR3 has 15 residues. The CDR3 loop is CASAAGTSGSWEQYF. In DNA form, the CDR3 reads TGTGCCAGCGCCGCCGGGACTAGCGGGAGTTGGGAGCAGTACTTC.

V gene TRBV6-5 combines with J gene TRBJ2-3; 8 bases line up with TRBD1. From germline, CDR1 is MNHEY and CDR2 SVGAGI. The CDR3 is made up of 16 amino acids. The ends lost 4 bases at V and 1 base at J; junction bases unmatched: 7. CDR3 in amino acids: CASSLQGARGTDTQYF. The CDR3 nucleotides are TGTGCCAGCAGTTTGCAGGGGGCGCGAGGCACAGATACGCAGTATTTT.

For the CDR3, the DNA is TGTGCCAGCAGTGTTAGACAGGTGAACACTGAAGCTTTCTTT. Translation: CASSVRQVNTEAFF. V usage is TRBV2 and J usage is TRBJ1-1; a possible D gene is TRBD1 (6 bases). In germline, CDR1 is SNHLY, CDR2 FYNNEI. V was shortened by 4 bases and J by 0 bases, with 9 bases between the two germline ends. The CDR3 loop spans 14 amino acids.

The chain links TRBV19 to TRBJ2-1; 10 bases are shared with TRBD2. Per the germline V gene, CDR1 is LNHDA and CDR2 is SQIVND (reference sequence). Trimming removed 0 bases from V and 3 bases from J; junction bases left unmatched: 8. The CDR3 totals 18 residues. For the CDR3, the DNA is TGTGCCAGTAGTATAGATCCCTTAGCGGGAGGAAACTACAATGAGCAGTTCTTC. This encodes CASSIDPLAGGNYNEQFF.

DNA for the CDR3: TGCAGCGTCGGACAGGCGCTGAACACTGAAGCTTTCTTT. It codes for CSVGQALNTEAFF. The chain employs TRBV29-1 and TRBJ1-1, with TRBD1 matching over 7 bases. Germline trimming cut 6 bases from V and 0 bases from J; bases unmatched to any gene: 4. Germline V gene data show CDR1 as SQVTM and CDR2 as ANQGSEA. CDR3 size: 13 residues.